The entry below describes one TCR beta chain. The antigen is not known. The source of the sample is a study of cytomegalovirus exposure and HLA in healthy donors. Regarding the study as a whole: TCR beta chain V- and J-gene trimming was linked, in a later analysis, to a missense variant in DCLRE1C. One later analysis reportedly identified an Asian-associated ancestry cluster that showed fewer N-insertions than the 666-donor mean. When a later analysis compared HLA-associated TCR beta chains with equally common others, the HLA-associated chains turned out to be more clonally expanded and to have lower generation probabilities.

The study ran its PCR with 60 Vbeta and 13 Jbeta primers. Per the authors' pipeline: An analysis performed later counted about 80 million unique TCR beta chains (approximately 11 million of them shared). The protocol was immunoSEQ multiplex PCR, while the TCRdb copy is restricted to in-frame clones and leaves out a portion. V, J and clone size reflect that table, while D and trimming were determined from the DNA. The sample lists fewer than 200,000 clones, more than 65% occurring once. This TCR was recovered from a male donor in good health and CMV-seronegative. Source material: PBMCs.

CDR3 DNA sequence: TGTGCCAGTAGCCCCTTATACCCGAGCTCCTACAATGAGCAGTTCTTC. Encoded protein: CASSPLYPSSYNEQFF. The rearrangement uses TRBV19 and TRBJ2-1; no clear D. This CDR3 is 16 amino acids long. Germline values: CDR1 LNHDA, CDR2 SQIVND (reference sequence). V lost 6 bases, J lost 0 bases, and 15 bases lay in between.